The 3 T cell receptor beta chains presented below share a single source sample, sequenced in a study of T cell responses to AZD1222 COVID-19 vaccine. Sequenced by immunoSEQ multiplex PCR; TCRdb stores in-frame clones only, minus some. The sample has about 130,000 clones, 80% to 95% seen once. This specimen was peripheral blood, taken 28 days after the second AZD1222 dose. These receptors were collected from an adult who received the AZD1222 COVID-19 vaccine.

This rearrangement joins TRBV12-3 or TRBV12-4 to TRBJ1-2, with D uncertain. This CDR3 is built from 13 residues. Trimming took off 2 bases at V and 8 bases at J, with 12 bases between the two ends. The CDR3 sequence is CASSLSREGGYTF. CDR3 nucleotide sequence: TGTGCCAGCAGTTTATCTAGGGAGGGAGGCTACACCTTC.

There are a few counts of this clone. This CDR3 reads CASSDAGTGELFF. The CDR3 nucleotides read TGTGCCAGCAGTGATGCGGGCACCGGGGAGCTGTTTTTT. The chain uses TRBV2 and TRBJ2-2, with a possible D match to TRBD2 (5 bases). Germline values: CDR1 SNHLY, CDR2 FYNNEI. V was pared by 3 bases and J by 4 bases, with 6 bases between. CDR3 length: 13 amino acids.

This clone was observed a handful of times. V and J are TRBV30 and TRBJ2-7; possible D gene TRBD1, 6 bases. The CDR3 is 12 amino acids. V was pared by 1 base and J by 6 bases, with 10 bases between. CDR1 and CDR2 (germline): GTSNPN, SVGIG (reference sequence). The DNA for the CDR3 is TGTGCCTGGAGTGACAGGGCGATCGAGCAGTACTTC. It encodes CAWSDRAIEQYF. Drawing the rest from reference TRBV30 and TRBJ2-7, the complete variable domain is SQTIHQWPATLVQPVGSPLSLECTVEGTSNPNLYWYRQAAGRGLQLLFYSVGIGQISSEVPQNLSASRPQDRQFILSSKKLLLSDSGFYLCAWSDRAIEQYFGPGTRLTVT.